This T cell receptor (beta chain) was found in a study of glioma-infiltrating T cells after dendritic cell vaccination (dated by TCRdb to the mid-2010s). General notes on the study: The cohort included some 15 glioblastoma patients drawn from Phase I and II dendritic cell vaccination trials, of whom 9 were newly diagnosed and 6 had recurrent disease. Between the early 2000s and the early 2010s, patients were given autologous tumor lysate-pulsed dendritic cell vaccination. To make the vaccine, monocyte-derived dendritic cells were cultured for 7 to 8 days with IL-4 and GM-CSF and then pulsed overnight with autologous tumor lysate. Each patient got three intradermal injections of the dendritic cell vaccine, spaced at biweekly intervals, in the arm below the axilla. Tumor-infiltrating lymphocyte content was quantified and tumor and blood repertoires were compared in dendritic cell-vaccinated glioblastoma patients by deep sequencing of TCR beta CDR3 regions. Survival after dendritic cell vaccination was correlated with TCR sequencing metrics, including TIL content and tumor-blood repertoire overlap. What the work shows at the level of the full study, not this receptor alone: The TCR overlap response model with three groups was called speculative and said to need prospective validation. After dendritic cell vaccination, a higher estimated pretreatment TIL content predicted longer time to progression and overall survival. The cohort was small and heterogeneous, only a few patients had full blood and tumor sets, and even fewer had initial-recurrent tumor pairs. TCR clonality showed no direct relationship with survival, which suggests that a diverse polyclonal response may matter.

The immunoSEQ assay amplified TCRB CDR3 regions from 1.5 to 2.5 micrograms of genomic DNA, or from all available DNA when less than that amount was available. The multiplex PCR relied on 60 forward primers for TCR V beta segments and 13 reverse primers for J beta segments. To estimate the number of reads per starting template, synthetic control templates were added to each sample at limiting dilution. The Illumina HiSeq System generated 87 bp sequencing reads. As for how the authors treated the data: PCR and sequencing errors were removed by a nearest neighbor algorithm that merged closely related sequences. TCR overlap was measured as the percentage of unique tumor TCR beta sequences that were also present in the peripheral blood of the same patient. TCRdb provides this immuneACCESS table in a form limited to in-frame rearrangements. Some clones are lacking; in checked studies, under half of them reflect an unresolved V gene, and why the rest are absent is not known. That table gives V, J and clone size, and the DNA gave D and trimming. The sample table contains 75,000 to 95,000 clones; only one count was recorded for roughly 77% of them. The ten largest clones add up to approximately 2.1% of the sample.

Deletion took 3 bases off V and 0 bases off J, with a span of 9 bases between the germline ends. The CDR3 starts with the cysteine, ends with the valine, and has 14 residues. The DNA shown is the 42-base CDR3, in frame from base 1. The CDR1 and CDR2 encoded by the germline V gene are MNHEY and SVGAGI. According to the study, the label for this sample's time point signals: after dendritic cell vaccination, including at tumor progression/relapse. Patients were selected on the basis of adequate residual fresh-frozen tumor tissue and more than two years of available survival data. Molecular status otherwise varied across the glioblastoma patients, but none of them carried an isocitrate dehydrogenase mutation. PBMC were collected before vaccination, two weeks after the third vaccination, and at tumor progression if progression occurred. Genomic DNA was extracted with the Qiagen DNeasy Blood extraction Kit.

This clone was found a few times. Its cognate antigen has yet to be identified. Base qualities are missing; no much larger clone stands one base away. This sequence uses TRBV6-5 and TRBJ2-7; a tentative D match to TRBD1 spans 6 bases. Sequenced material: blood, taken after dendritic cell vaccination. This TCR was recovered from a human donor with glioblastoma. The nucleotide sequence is TGTGCCAGCAGTTATCGGACAGACTCCTACGAGCAGTACGTC. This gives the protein CASSYRTDSYEQYV.